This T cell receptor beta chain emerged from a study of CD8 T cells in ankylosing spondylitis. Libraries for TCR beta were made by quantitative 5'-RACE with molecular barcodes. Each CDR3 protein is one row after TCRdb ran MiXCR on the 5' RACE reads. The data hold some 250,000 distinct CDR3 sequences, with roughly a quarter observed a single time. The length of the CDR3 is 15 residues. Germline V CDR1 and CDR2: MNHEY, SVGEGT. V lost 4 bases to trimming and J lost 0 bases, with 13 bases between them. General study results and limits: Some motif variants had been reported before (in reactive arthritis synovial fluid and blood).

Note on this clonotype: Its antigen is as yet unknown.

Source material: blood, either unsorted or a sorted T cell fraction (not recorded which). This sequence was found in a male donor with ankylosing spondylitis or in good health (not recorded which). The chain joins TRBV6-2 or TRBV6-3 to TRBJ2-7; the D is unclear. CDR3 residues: CASSWASRRSYEQYF. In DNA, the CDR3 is TGTGCCAGCAGTTGGGCTTCAAGACGCTCCTACGAGCAGTACTTC.